This T cell receptor (beta chain) was identified during a study of shared clonotypes between healthy human individuals. For the study at large: CD4 naive and memory got three plates each, CD8 naive two, CD8 memory one.

The assay was immunoSEQ multiplex PCR, and TCRdb's table has in-frame clones only and misses some. The sample has about 1.1 million clones; approximately 77% are singletons. Germline values: CDR1 SEHNR, CDR2 FQNEAQ (reference sequence). V gave up 3 bases and J gave up 2 bases, with 11 bases separating them. The CDR3 extends over 14 amino acids. The specimen sequenced was memory CD4+ T cells from PBMCs. Regarding subset: CD45RA-negative fraction. This chain links TRBV7-9 with TRBJ2-7, with a weak D call TRBD1 (6 bases). The origin of this receptor is a man younger than 35 in good health. Some clones in this sample may be carry-over from other donors' samples. The CDR3 nucleotides read TGTGCCAGCAGCTTTACAGGGCCTACCTACGAGCAGTACTTC. It yields the protein CASSFTGPTYEQYF.